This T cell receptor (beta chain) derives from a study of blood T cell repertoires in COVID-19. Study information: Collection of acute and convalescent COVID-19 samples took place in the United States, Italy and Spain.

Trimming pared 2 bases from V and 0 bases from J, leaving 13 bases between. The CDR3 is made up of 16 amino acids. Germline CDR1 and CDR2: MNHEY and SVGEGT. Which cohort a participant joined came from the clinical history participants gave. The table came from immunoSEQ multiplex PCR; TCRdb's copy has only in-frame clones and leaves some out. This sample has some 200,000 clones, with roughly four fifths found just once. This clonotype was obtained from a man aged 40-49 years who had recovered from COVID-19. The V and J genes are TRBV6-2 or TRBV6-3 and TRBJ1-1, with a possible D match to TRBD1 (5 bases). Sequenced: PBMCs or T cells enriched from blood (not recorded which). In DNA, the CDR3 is TGTGCCAGCAGTTACCCACGACAGTTAATGAACACTGAAGCTTTCTTT. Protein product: CASSYPRQLMNTEAFF.